The present entry profiles one T cell receptor (beta chain) with its context. The data were taken from a study of control samples from healthy donors and cancer patients. This table comes from immunoSEQ multiplex PCR, and its TCRdb copy is limited to in-frame clones, with some not included. In the table there are approximately 84,000 clones, 90% to 95% of which are singletons. Germline V gene data show CDR1 as MNHEY and CDR2 as SMNVEV (reference sequence). This CDR3 is 13 amino acids long. The germline V and J ends were trimmed by 3 bases and 7 bases, with 12 bases remaining between them. The TCR was taken from a man younger than 40 in good health. What was sequenced was blood. The J gene is TRBJ1-2, the V gene TRBV27; maybe TRBD1 (5 bases). CDR3 DNA sequence: TGTGCCAGCAGTTTTTCTGACAGACGTGGCTACACCTTC. As protein: CASSFSDRRGYTF.